Listed below are T cell receptor beta chains from one sample, sequenced in a study of PD-L1 blockade in urothelial cancer. The protocol was immunoSEQ multiplex PCR, while the TCRdb copy is restricted to in-frame clones and leaves out a portion. The table has fewer than 75,000 clones, about 90% seen once. Material: PBMCs, obtained around atezolizumab (anti-PD-L1) treatment. The origin of the receptors is a man in his 70s with urothelial cancer. The CDR3 runs from the conserved cysteine through the conserved F or W. The D gene is left open where the match is weak. The size of a clone is reported for some rows only, either as once, few or many, or as a class for expanded clones.

J gene	V gene	clone size	D gene	CDR3 protein	CDR3 DNA
TRBJ1-4	TRBV5-1	-	-	CASSSGVGGEKLFF	TGCGCCAGCAGCTCTGGGGTAGGAGGTGAAAAACTGTTTTTT
TRBJ2-3	TRBV28	-	-	CASSLTQLASDTQYF	TGTGCCAGCAGTTTAACCCAGCTAGCATCGGATACGCAGTATTTT
TRBJ1-3	TRBV18	-	-	CASSPPERSSGNTIYF	TGTGCCAGCTCACCACCGGAACGGAGCTCTGGAAACACCATATATTTT
TRBJ2-2	TRBV30	-	-	CAWSVSQNTGELFF	TGTGCCTGGAGTGTTAGCCAGAACACCGGGGAGCTGTTTTTT
TRBJ1-6	TRBV6-5	-	-	CASSYGAGGPLHF	TGTGCCAGCAGTTACGGGGCGGGGGGTCCCCTCCACTTT
TRBJ2-2	TRBV5-1	-	TRBD1	CASSLTGENTGELFF	TGCGCCAGCAGCTTAACAGGGGAAAACACCGGGGAGCTGTTTTTT
TRBJ2-2	TRBV11-2	-	-	CASSLREMGGELFF	TGTGCCAGCAGCCTCCGGGAGATGGGCGGGGAGCTGTTTTTT
TRBJ2-3	TRBV25-1	-	TRBD1	CASSANRDRGGDTQYF	TGTGCCAGCAGTGCTAACCGGGACAGGGGGGGAGATACGCAGTATTTT
TRBJ2-1	TRBV5-1	-	-	CASSLAGISGYNEQFF	TGCGCCAGCAGCTTGGCCGGTATTAGCGGATACAATGAGCAGTTCTTC
TRBJ2-1	TRBV7-3	-	-	CASSSPDRSDEQFF	TGTGCCAGCAGCTCACCTGACCGAAGCGATGAGCAGTTCTTC
TRBJ1-2	TRBV5-4	-	-	CASSPPLGRNYGYTF	TGTGCCAGCAGCCCCCCCCTAGGGAGAAACTATGGCTACACCTTC
TRBJ2-3	TRBV9	-	TRBD2	CASSVTSGSTDTQYF	TGTGCCAGCAGCGTAACTAGCGGGAGTACAGATACGCAGTATTTT
TRBJ2-1	TRBV5-1	once	-	CASSLVSGGGYNEQFF	TGCGCCAGCAGCTTGGTTTCTGGCGGAGGCTACAATGAGCAGTTCTTC
TRBJ2-7	TRBV29-1	-	TRBD2	CSVRTSGSYEQYF	TGCAGCGTCCGGACTAGCGGCTCCTACGAGCAGTACTTC
TRBJ1-2	TRBV4-2	-	-	CASSHPLGRDGYTF	TGTGCCAGCAGCCACCCCCTTGGGAGGGATGGCTACACCTTC
TRBJ2-7	TRBV7-3	-	TRBD2	CASSREGRGQQYF	TGTGCCAGTTCTCGGGAGGGTAGGGGACAGCAGTACTTC
TRBJ2-7	TRBV5-6	-	TRBD2	CASSFSGSSTSYEQYF	TGTGCCAGCAGCTTTAGCGGGAGTTCCACCTCCTACGAGCAGTACTTC
TRBJ2-5	TRBV9	once	-	CASSPRQVSGETQYF	TGTGCCAGCAGCCCCCGACAGGTCTCGGGGGAGACCCAGTACTTC
TRBJ2-1	TRBV14	-	TRBD1	CASSQDSIWGQEYNEQFF	TGTGCCAGCAGCCAAGATTCGATATGGGGACAGGAGTACAATGAGCAGTTCTTC
TRBJ1-4	TRBV2	few	TRBD1	CASRTGVEKLFF	TGTGCCAGCAGAACAGGGGTGGAAAAACTGTTTTTT
TRBJ2-1	TRBV9	-	TRBD2	CASSVAGLAGGEQFF	TGTGCCAGCAGCGTAGCTGGGCTAGCGGGAGGCGAGCAGTTCTTC
TRBJ1-3	TRBV11-2	-	TRBD1	CASSGGTVTSGNTIYF	TGTGCCAGCAGCGGGGGGACAGTCACCTCTGGAAACACCATATATTTT
TRBJ2-5	TRBV14	-	-	CASSQAVLARRETQYF	TGTGCCAGCAGCCAAGCCGTACTAGCAAGACGAGAGACCCAGTACTTC
TRBJ1-5	TRBV19	-	TRBD1	CASSIWAGDRINQPQHF	TGTGCCAGTAGTATTTGGGCCGGGGACAGGATCAATCAGCCCCAGCATTTT
TRBJ1-2	TRBV20-1	-	-	CSAYFYGYTF	TGCAGCGCATACTTCTATGGCTACACCTTC
TRBJ1-1	TRBV30	-	TRBD1	CAWRQTGVGAEAFF	TGTGCCTGGAGGCAGACAGGGGTGGGGGCTGAAGCTTTCTTT
TRBJ1-1	TRBV2	-	TRBD1	CASKSDRGGVTEAFF	TGTGCCAGCAAATCGGACAGGGGAGGAGTCACTGAAGCTTTCTTT
TRBJ1-4	TRBV28	-	TRBD1	CASSARDRGIEKLFF	TGTGCCAGCAGTGCCCGGGACAGGGGAATTGAAAAACTGTTTTTT
TRBJ2-5	TRBV15	-	TRBD2	CATSSILGGETQYF	TGTGCCACCAGCTCTATTCTCGGGGGGGAGACCCAGTACTTC
TRBJ1-1	TRBV28	-	TRBD1	CASSSPTGGATEAFF	TGTGCCAGCAGTTCACCGACAGGGGGCGCTACTGAAGCTTTCTTT
TRBJ2-1	TRBV15	-	TRBD2	CATSRVAGASYNEQFF	TGTGCCACCAGCAGAGTAGCGGGAGCCTCCTACAATGAGCAGTTCTTC
TRBJ1-5	TRBV7-8	-	TRBD1	CASSPDRAFGNQPQHF	TGTGCCAGCAGCCCGGACAGGGCCTTCGGCAATCAGCCCCAGCATTTT
TRBJ2-3	TRBV15	-	TRBD2	CATSRGGLALADTQYF	TGTGCCACCAGCAGAGGGGGACTAGCGCTGGCAGATACGCAGTATTTT
TRBJ2-1	TRBV5-4	-	TRBD2	CASSRGLAGVGSYNEQFF	TGTGCCAGCAGCCGTGGACTAGCGGGAGTTGGGTCCTACAATGAGCAGTTCTTC
TRBJ2-7	TRBV7-9	-	TRBD2	CASSVETGTSGSYEQYF	TGTGCCAGCAGCGTGGAGACCGGGACTAGCGGCTCCTACGAGCAGTACTTC
TRBJ2-1	TRBV5-3	-	TRBD2	CARSLELGRGGSSYNEQFF	TGTGCCAGAAGCTTGGAGTTAGGGCGTGGCGGGAGCTCCTACAATGAGCAGTTCTTC
TRBJ2-7	TRBV28	-	-	CASSRDSSYEQYF	TGTGCCAGCAGCCGAGACAGTTCCTACGAGCAGTACTTC
TRBJ1-3	TRBV2	-	-	CASQQSSSGNTIYF	TGTGCCAGCCAACAGTCAAGCTCTGGAAACACCATATATTTT
TRBJ2-5	TRBV19	-	-	CASGTGLAETQYF	TGTGCCAGCGGTACAGGGCTCGCGGAGACCCAGTACTTC
TRBJ2-7	TRBV7-8	-	-	CASSFTSSYEQYF	TGTGCCAGCAGCTTTACGAGCTCCTACGAGCAGTACTTC
TRBJ2-7	TRBV5-6	-	-	CASSLANSYEQYF	TGTGCCAGCAGCTTGGCCAATTCCTACGAGCAGTACTTC
TRBJ1-5	TRBV28	-	TRBD1	CASQTGGSQPQHF	TGTGCCAGCCAAACAGGGGGGAGTCAGCCCCAGCATTTT
TRBJ2-1	TRBV6-1	-	-	CASRGSSYNEQFF	TGTGCCAGCAGGGGGAGCTCCTACAATGAGCAGTTCTTC
TRBJ2-2	TRBV28	-	-	CASSLSRQANTGELFF	TGTGCCAGCAGTTTATCCCGGCAGGCGAACACCGGGGAGCTGTTTTTT
TRBJ2-7	TRBV2	-	TRBD1	CASRGTGINEQYF	TGTGCCAGCAGGGGGACAGGTATAAACGAGCAGTACTTC
TRBJ2-2	TRBV2	-	TRBD2	CASRALAGGATGELFF	TGTGCCAGCAGAGCCCTAGCGGGAGGGGCCACCGGGGAGCTGTTTTTT
TRBJ2-7	TRBV5-1	once	-	CASSGGIEQYF	TGCGCCAGCAGTGGAGGGATCGAGCAGTACTTC
TRBJ2-1	TRBV12-5	-	TRBD2	CASGPLAGVANEQFF	TGTGCTAGTGGTCCACTAGCGGGAGTAGCCAATGAGCAGTTCTTC